This T cell receptor (beta chain) was sequenced for a study of regulatory T cells in long-lasting Graves disease. General study findings and limits: Tissue studied was limited to peripheral blood, excluding thyroid tissue. TRBV28, TRBJ1-2 and TRBJ2-5 were segments that persistent disease favored.

The time point denotes: persistent/refractory GD, antithyroid drugs over 5 years with positive TRAb. From PBMCs, RNA was extracted and then used to make the TCR library. Assembly of TCR beta libraries relied on iRepertoire HTBI primers together with Arm-PCR of CDR3 regions. TCRdb called the multiplex PCR reads again in MiXCR, with one record for every CDR3 protein. The data show roughly 500,000 distinct CDR3 sequences, around a fifth seen once. With 8 bases removed from V and 0 bases from J, the gap between germline ends came to 10 bases. The CDR3 length is 13 residues. Germline CDR1 MNHNS, CDR2 SASEGT. This clonotype was counted at least ten times. The antigen remains undetermined.

The sample here was peripheral blood mononuclear cells (PBMCs), taken when the disease was refractory, from a patient treated with antithyroid drugs. The receptor was derived from a female donor with Graves disease. The chain is built from TRBV6-1 and TRBJ1-2; TRBD1 might be the D (5 bases). CDR3 protein: CASWAGTNYGYTF. The CDR3 coding sequence is TGTGCCAGCTGGGCAGGGACTAACTATGGCTACACCTTC.